These 30 T cell receptor beta chains originate from one sample sequenced in a study of shared clonotypes between healthy human individuals (dated by TCRdb to 2018 to 2021). The method behind the library was the immunoSEQ multiplex PCR assay. The table was pulled from immuneACCESS by TCRdb, which kept in-frame rearrangements only. Such tables lose some clones; where checked, under half of the loss comes from unresolved V genes, and the rest has no known cause. Across this sample there are around 530,000 clones, with roughly 79% seen only once. Around 12% of the sample rests with the top ten. The sequenced sample was PBMCs. Every receptor here comes from a woman aged 40 to 50 in good health. Some clones in this sample may be carry-over from other donors' samples.

J is TRBJ2-1 and V is TRBV4-1, with a weak D call TRBD2 (6 bases). This CDR3 region has 21 residues. Germline V gene sequence: CDR1 MGHRA, CDR2 YSYEKL. Trimming stripped 5 bases from V and 0 bases from J, with 29 bases between. The CDR3, as DNA: TGCGCCAGCAGCTTTCAATACACCCCGGGAGTCCCGACCAGCTCCTACAATGAGCAGTTCTTC. The encoded protein is CASSFQYTPGVPTSSYNEQFF.

The V and J genes are TRBV6-1 and TRBJ1-2; D perhaps matches TRBD1 (6 bases). Trimming shortened V by 8 bases and J by 4 bases, and 14 bases separated the two germline ends. The CDR3 covers 13 residues. Germline-derived CDR1 and CDR2 are MNHNS and SASEGT. The CDR3 DNA is TGTGCCAGCGAAGGACAGAGGCCCTATGGCTACACCTTC. This sequence encodes CASEGQRPYGYTF.

The chain combines TRBV5-1 with TRBJ2-7, with 7 bases identical to TRBD1. J lost 1 base, V lost 0 bases, and 7 bases had no gene match. The CDR3 runs 16 residues. Germline V gene data show CDR1 as SGHRS and CDR2 as YFSETQ. The CDR3 sequence is CASSLGSGTESYEQYF. CDR3 nucleotide sequence: TGCGCCAGCAGCTTGGGTTCAGGGACAGAGTCCTACGAGCAGTACTTC. Full variable domain (remainder filled in from reference TRBV5-1 and TRBJ2-7): KAGVTQTPRYLIKTRGQQVTLSCSPISGHRSVSWYQQTPGQGLQFLFEYFSETQRNKGNFPGRFSGRQFSNSRSEMNVSTLELGDSALYLCASSLGSGTESYEQYFGPGTRLTVT.

The CDR3 loop is CATSALEKTNTIYF. CDR3 DNA sequence: TGTGCCACCAGCGCCCTGGAAAAGACAAACACCATATATTTT. The genes are TRBV15 and TRBJ1-3; no reliable D call. Germline-derived CDR1 and CDR2 are LNHNV and YYDKDF (reference sequence). CDR3 size: 14 residues. Trimming cost V 5 bases and J 6 bases, with 14 bases left between them.

Regarding this clone: Within the sample, other DNA sequences also encode this same CDR3. The J gene is TRBJ2-7, the V gene TRBV11-2; no definite D call. The CDR3 has 12 amino acids. Trimming took 5 bases from V and 3 from J, leaving 8 bases between them. Looked up from germline, CDR1 is SGHAT and CDR2 is FQNNGV. The CDR3 region is CASSPDRYEQYF. The CDR3 bases are TGTGCCAGCAGCCCCGACCGCTACGAGCAGTACTTC.

This chain links TRBV9 with TRBJ2-1; D tentatively fits TRBD1 or TRBD2 (6 bases each). The germline V and J ends were trimmed by 0 bases and 10 bases, with 11 bases remaining between them. Germline V gene lookup returns CDR1 SGDLS and CDR2 YYNGEE. This CDR3 is 13 amino acids long. This CDR3 is CASSVGGGHEQFF. In DNA form, the CDR3 reads TGTGCCAGCAGCGTAGGTGGGGGGCACGAGCAGTTCTTC.

Remarks on this clone: Other nucleotide sequences in the sample specify the same CDR3. This chain connects TRBV27 to TRBJ2-2, with D possibly matching TRBD2 (6 bases). V was shortened by 6 bases and J by 2 bases, with 10 bases between the two germline ends. The CDR3 loop spans 14 amino acids. Germline assignment: CDR1 MNHEY and CDR2 SMNVEV (reference sequence). Written as DNA, the CDR3 is TGTGCCAGCAGGCTCGGGAGAAACACCGGGGAGCTGTTTTTT. As protein: CASRLGRNTGELFF.

The rearrangement uses TRBV6-5 and TRBJ2-1, with D unresolved. V was shortened by 8 bases and J by 6 bases, with 14 bases between the two germline ends. Germline lookup yields CDR1 MNHEY and CDR2 SVGAGI. This CDR3 is built from 13 residues. The CDR3 DNA sequence: TGTGCCAGCGCCCTTACCCTTGGCAATGAGCAGTTCTTC. Translation gives CASALTLGNEQFF.

The rearrangement joins TRBV2 to TRBJ2-1, with TRBD1 matching over 10 bases. CDR3 length: 13 residues. V lost 10 bases, J lost 7 bases, and 7 bases stayed unmatched. Germline-derived CDR1 and CDR2 are SNHLY and FYNNEI. As DNA, the CDR3 is TGTGCCACCTCTGGGACAGGGGTGAATGAGCAGTTCTTC. Encoded protein: CATSGTGVNEQFF.

V and J are TRBV30 and TRBJ1-1, with D possibly TRBD1 on 5 matching bases. There are 13 residues in the CDR3. Germline CDR1 is GTSNPN and CDR2 is SVGIG (reference sequence). Deletions cut 3 bases from V and 2 bases from J, with 10 bases between. The chain's CDR3 is CAWSEGPNTEAFF. The CDR3 DNA is TGTGCCTGGAGCGAGGGACCTAACACTGAAGCTTTCTTT.

The chain couples TRBV6-5 to TRBJ2-1; 9 nucleotides agree with TRBD2. This CDR3 spans 14 amino acids. The V gene end was trimmed by 7 bases and the J gene end by 5 bases; junction bases not matched to a gene: 6. Germline CDR1 is MNHEY and CDR2 is SVGAGI. CDR3 in amino acids: CASTKTSGDNEQFF. CDR3 DNA: TGTGCCAGCACCAAGACTAGCGGAGACAATGAGCAGTTCTTC.

This chain connects TRBV6-1 to TRBJ1-2, with D maybe TRBD1 (5 bases). The germline V gene has CDR1 MNHNS and CDR2 SASEGT. The CDR3 sequence is 12 residues long. The ends were cut back, 5 bases at V and 4 bases at J, with 8 bases in the middle. For the CDR3, the DNA is TGTGCCAGCAGTTCGACAGTCTATGGCTACACCTTC. Amino acid sequence: CASSSTVYGYTF.

This clone turned up a few times. The V and J genes are TRBV5-6 and TRBJ2-7; possible D gene TRBD1, 6 bases. Per germline, CDR1 SGHDT and CDR2 YYEEEE. The CDR3 runs 17 residues. Deletions cut 4 bases from V and 2 bases from J, with 22 bases between. Written as DNA, the CDR3 is TGTGCCAGCAGCCTGGTGGTTCTGACACAGGGAACCTACGAGCAGTACTTC. It yields the protein CASSLVVLTQGTYEQYF.

This clone was picked up many times. The sample holds other DNA sequences that translate to the same CDR3. The V gene is TRBV10-3, the J gene TRBJ1-1, with D perhaps matching TRBD1 (5 bases). Germline CDR1 is ENHRY and CDR2 is SYGVKD. The CDR3 has 12 residues. Trimming shortened V by 6 bases and J by 4 bases, and 9 bases separated the two germline ends. CDR3 sequence reads: CAISPRGTEAFF. The CDR3 nucleotides read TGTGCCATCAGCCCGAGGGGCACTGAAGCTTTCTTT.

This clone was detected once. CDR3 bases: TGTGCCAGCAGCCGCGGGGGGCCCTACGAGCAGTACTTC. Protein: CASSRGGPYEQYF. The chain has TRBV6-5 and TRBJ2-7; 8 bases fit TRBD2. The length of the CDR3 is 13 residues. J gave up 2 bases and V 6 bases, and 3 bases lay outside the gene matches. Germline-derived CDR1 and CDR2 are MNHEY and SVGAGI.

This clone showed up just a few times. V and J are TRBV30 and TRBJ1-3; 7 nucleotides match TRBD1. CDR1 GTSNPN and CDR2 SVGIG come from the germline V gene (reference sequence). This CDR3 has 15 residues. V shed 1 base and J 1 base; nucleotides not matched to a gene: 4. Here the CDR3 DNA reads TGTGCCTGGAGTGGTCAGGGGGTATCTGGAAACACCATATATTTT. Amino acids: CAWSGQGVSGNTIYF.

This chain's CDR3 is CASSFSVGTGYGYTF. In nucleotides, the CDR3 is TGTGCCAGCAGTTTTTCGGTAGGGACGGGCTATGGCTACACCTTC. The chain joins TRBV28 to TRBJ1-2, with a possible D match to TRBD1 (5 bases). Germline CDR1 MDHEN, CDR2 SYDVKM. The CDR3 has 15 amino acids. V dropped 3 bases and J dropped 4 bases, with 15 bases sitting between them.

The V gene is TRBV30, the J gene TRBJ1-1; tentative D call: TRBD1 (5 bases). The CDR3 is 13 amino acids. From germline, CDR1 is GTSNPN and CDR2 SVGIG (reference sequence). CDR3 nucleotides: TGTGCTTATGCGGGGGTTTTAGGCACTGAAGCTTTCTTT. It codes for CAYAGVLGTEAFF. The complete variable domain, with remaining parts taken from reference TRBV30 and TRBJ1-1, reads SQTIHQWPATLVQPVGSPLSLECTVEGTSNPNLYWYRQAAGRGLQLLFYSVGIGQISSEVPQNLSASRPQDRQFILSSKKLLLSDSGFYLCAYAGVLGTEAFFGQGTRLTVV.

The J gene is TRBJ1-5, the V gene TRBV30; 7 nucleotides align to TRBD1. Germline CDR1 and CDR2: GTSNPN and SVGIG (reference sequence). The J segment lost 4 bases and the V segment lost 4 bases, leaving 4 bases of the junction unmatched. The CDR3 has 13 residues. CDR3 sequence reads: CAWKGQLNQPQHF. The CDR3 bases are TGTGCCTGGAAGGGACAGCTGAATCAGCCCCAGCATTTT. The variable domain in full, with the rest retrieved from reference TRBV30 and TRBJ1-5, is SQTIHQWPATLVQPVGSPLSLECTVEGTSNPNLYWYRQAAGRGLQLLFYSVGIGQISSEVPQNLSASRPQDRQFILSSKKLLLSDSGFYLCAWKGQLNQPQHFGDGTRLSIL.

The sample holds a few counts of this clone. The gene calls are TRBV5-1 and TRBJ2-3, with D tentatively TRBD2 (5 bases). Germline CDR1 reads SGHRS; CDR2 reads YFSETQ. Trimming pared 6 bases from V and 0 bases from J, leaving 11 bases between. There are 14 residues in the CDR3. CDR3 sequence reads: CASTWTGSTDTQYF. The CDR3 DNA follows: TGCGCCAGCACCTGGACGGGAAGCACAGATACGCAGTATTTT. Combining the CDR3 with reference TRBV5-1 and TRBJ2-3 gives the whole variable domain KAGVTQTPRYLIKTRGQQVTLSCSPISGHRSVSWYQQTPGQGLQFLFEYFSETQRNKGNFPGRFSGRQFSNSRSEMNVSTLELGDSALYLCASTWTGSTDTQYFGPGTRLTVL.

This clone was detected only a few times. The chain combines TRBV27 with TRBJ1-1, with D perhaps matching TRBD1 (5 bases). The germline CDR1 and CDR2 sequences are MNHEY and SMNVEV (reference sequence). This CDR3 spans 14 amino acids. The ends were cut back, 7 bases at V and 1 base at J, with 13 bases in the middle. CDR3 sequence reads: CASNHWGGNTEAFF. The CDR3 nucleotides read TGTGCCAGCAACCATTGGGGGGGGAACACTGAAGCTTTCTTT.

This clone was recorded once. A far larger clone is only one base removed, so a read error is likely. The genes are TRBV28 and TRBJ2-7; tentatively, D is TRBD1 (6 bases). The CDR3 totals 14 residues. Trimming stripped 7 bases from V and 4 bases from J, with 17 bases between. CDR1 and CDR2 from the germline V gene are MDHEN and SYDVKM. The CDR3 DNA reads as TGTGCCAGCACCCAAGGGGGAGCTCCTTACGAGCAGTACTTC. Its protein product is CASTQGGAPYEQYF.

Concerning this clone: With only one base between it and a far larger clone, this is likely a read error. The chain employs TRBV30 and TRBJ2-2; D possibly corresponds to TRBD2 (5 bases). Germline assignment: CDR1 GTSNPN and CDR2 SVGIG (reference sequence). The CDR3 spans 14 residues. The CDR3 here is CAWSRVGLYGELLF. As DNA, the CDR3 is TGTGCCTGGAGTCGGGTAGGGTTGTACGGGGAGCTGCTTTTT.

The chain couples TRBV4-2 to TRBJ2-2; 9 nucleotides match TRBD2. The V gene's germline CDR1 is LGHNA and CDR2 YNFKEQ. This CDR3 region has 16 residues. V gave up 0 bases and J gave up 5 bases; unmatched junction bases: 4. The CDR3 DNA reads as TGTGCCAGCAGCCAAGAGACGACTAGCGGTACCGGGGAGCTGTTTTTT. It translates to CASSQETTSGTGELFF.

The rearrangement joins TRBV27 to TRBJ2-7; D is possibly TRBD1 (6 bases). Trimming took off 8 bases at V and 4 bases at J, with 18 bases between the two ends. CDR1 and CDR2 from the germline V gene are MNHEY and SMNVEV (reference sequence). This CDR3 is built from 14 residues. DNA of the CDR3: TGTGCCAGCCGACGAAGCAGGGGAGCGTACGAGCAGTACTTC. The encoded protein is CASRRSRGAYEQYF.

This clone has just one count. The CDR3 region has the DNA TGTGCCAGCAGCCCCTACAAGAACACTGAAGCTTTCTTT. It is translated as CASSPYKNTEAFF. The rearrangement joins TRBV7-3 to TRBJ1-1; no clear D gene. Trimming shortened V by 5 bases and J by 1 base, and 8 bases separated the two germline ends. The CDR3 runs 13 residues. Per germline, CDR1 SGHTA and CDR2 FQGTGA.

J is TRBJ2-7 and V is TRBV7-2; D remains ambiguous. V was trimmed by 3 bases and J by 9 bases, leaving 9 bases between them. This CDR3 comprises 11 residues. CDR1 and CDR2 (germline): SGHTA, FQGNSA. The CDR3 DNA sequence: TGTGCCAGCAGCTTGTCGGTGTTGCAGTACTTC. This gives the protein CASSLSVLQYF.

The chain recombines TRBV2 with TRBJ2-7, with D tentatively TRBD1 (6 bases). Trimming removed 6 bases at V and 11 bases at J, with 17 bases between. Per germline, CDR1 SNHLY and CDR2 FYNNEI. The CDR3 is 12 amino acids. CDR3 amino acids: CASSGQRSIEYF. DNA of the CDR3: TGTGCCAGCAGCGGACAGCGTTCTATAGAGTACTTC.

Note on this clone: It may be a read error: a sequence one base away is much more abundant. In the same sample, other DNA sequences code for this CDR3. The chain has TRBV28 and TRBJ2-7, with a possible D match to TRBD2 (5 bases). Trimming left V 5 bases short and J 3 bases short, with 5 bases between. Germline V gene sequence: CDR1 MDHEN, CDR2 SYDVKM. CDR3 length equals 11 residues. Here the CDR3 reads CASSRGYEQYF. As DNA, the CDR3 is TGTGCCAGCAGTCGGGGCTACGAGCAGTACTTC.

V is TRBV30 and J is TRBJ2-7; 8 bases agree with TRBD1. V shed 4 bases, J shed 5 bases, and the junction held 13 bases outside the gene matches. Germline V gene data show CDR1 as GTSNPN and CDR2 as SVGIG (reference sequence). The CDR3 spans 15 residues. The CDR3, as DNA: TGTGCCTGGACCGACGGACAGGGCCGGTTTGACGAGCAGTACTTC. It is translated as CAWTDGQGRFDEQYF.